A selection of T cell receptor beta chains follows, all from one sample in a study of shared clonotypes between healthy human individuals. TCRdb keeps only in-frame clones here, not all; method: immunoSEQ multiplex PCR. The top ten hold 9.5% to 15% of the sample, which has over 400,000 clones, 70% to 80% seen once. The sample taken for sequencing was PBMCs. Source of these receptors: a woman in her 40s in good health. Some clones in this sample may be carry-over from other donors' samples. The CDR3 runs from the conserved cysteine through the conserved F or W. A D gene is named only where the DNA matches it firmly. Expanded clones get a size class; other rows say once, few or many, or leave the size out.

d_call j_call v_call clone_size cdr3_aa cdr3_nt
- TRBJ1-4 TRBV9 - CASSVAVQTNEKLFF TGTGCCAGCAGCGTAGCTGTACAGACTAATGAAAAACTGTTTTTT
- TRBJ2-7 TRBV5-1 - CASSDGLSGSEQYF TGCGCCAGCAGCGACGGACTATCCGGGTCCGAGCAGTACTTC
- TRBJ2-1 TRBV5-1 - CASSPLGTNEQFF TGCGCCAGCAGCCCATTGGGTACCAATGAGCAGTTCTTC
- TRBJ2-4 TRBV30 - CAWSVGVGSRVQNIQYF TGTGCCTGGAGTGTAGGGGTCGGGAGTCGGGTTCAAAACATTCAGTACTTC
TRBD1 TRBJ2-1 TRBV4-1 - CASSHGDRDYNEQFF TGCGCCAGCAGCCACGGGGACAGGGACTACAATGAGCAGTTCTTC
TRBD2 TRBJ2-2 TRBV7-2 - CASSFWAGEAGELFF TGTGCCAGCAGCTTTTGGGCGGGAGAAGCCGGGGAGCTGTTTTTT
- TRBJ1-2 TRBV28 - CASSLKTGYLYGYTF TGTGCCAGCAGTTTAAAAACAGGCTACCTCTATGGCTACACCTTC
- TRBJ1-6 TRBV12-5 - CASGGTGCPLHF TGTGCTAGTGGGGGGACGGGTTGTCCCCTCCACTTT
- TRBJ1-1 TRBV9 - CASSVVGPVGSEAFF TGTGCCAGCAGCGTAGTGGGGCCAGTGGGCTCTGAAGCTTTCTTT
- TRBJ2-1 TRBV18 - CASSPNVRPDEQFF TGTGCCAGCTCACCAAATGTGAGGCCCGATGAGCAGTTCTTC
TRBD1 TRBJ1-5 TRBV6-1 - CASRDRRDQPQHF TGTGCCAGCAGGGACAGGCGGGATCAGCCCCAGCATTTT
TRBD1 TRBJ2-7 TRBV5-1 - CASSLVGTGYEQYF TGCGCCAGCAGCTTGGTGGGGACAGGCTACGAGCAGTACTTC
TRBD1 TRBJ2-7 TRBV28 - CASSFRDRLSYEQYF TGTGCCAGCAGTTTCCGGGACAGGCTGTCCTACGAGCAGTACTTC
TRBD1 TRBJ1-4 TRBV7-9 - CASSETGQIHEKLFF TGTGCCAGCAGCGAAACGGGACAGATTCATGAAAAACTGTTTTTT
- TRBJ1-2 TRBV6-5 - CASSHRGGANYGYTF TGTGCCAGCAGTCACCGGGGGGGAGCTAACTATGGCTACACCTTC
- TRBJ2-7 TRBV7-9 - CASSFGRDEQYF TGTGCCAGCAGCTTCGGTAGGGACGAGCAGTACTTC
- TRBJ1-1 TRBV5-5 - CASSFDSWTEAFF TGTGCCAGCAGCTTCGACAGTTGGACTGAAGCTTTCTTT
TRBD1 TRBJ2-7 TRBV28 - CASSLAGGSYEQYF TGTGCCAGCAGTTTGGCAGGGGGCAGCTACGAGCAGTACTTC
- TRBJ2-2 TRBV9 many CASSVGWVGRNTGELFF TGTGCCAGCAGCGTAGGTTGGGTCGGCAGGAACACCGGGGAGCTGTTTTTT
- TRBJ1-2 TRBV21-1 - CASSKVQVNYGYTF TGTGCCAGCAGCAAAGTCCAGGTTAACTATGGCTACACCTTC
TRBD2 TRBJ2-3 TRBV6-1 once CASSEYRGGAQYF TGTGCCAGCAGTGAATATCGGGGAGGGGCGCAGTATTTT
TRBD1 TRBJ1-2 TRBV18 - CASSPEGQGNYGYTF TGTGCCAGCTCACCAGAAGGACAGGGAAACTATGGCTACACCTTC
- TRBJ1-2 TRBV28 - CASSFPQDHYGYTF TGTGCCAGCAGTTTCCCCCAGGATCATTATGGCTACACCTTC
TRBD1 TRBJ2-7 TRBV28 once CASTQMAQGAYEQYF TGTGCCAGCACCCAGATGGCACAGGGGGCCTACGAGCAGTACTTC
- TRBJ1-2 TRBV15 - CATSSLGRYGYTF TGTGCCACCAGCAGCTTAGGCCGATATGGCTACACCTTC
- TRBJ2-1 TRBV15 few CATSRLGLTTEQFF TGTGCCACCAGCAGACTCGGACTCACTACAGAGCAGTTCTTC
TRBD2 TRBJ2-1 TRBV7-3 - CASTRAGGGNEQFF TGTGCCAGCACTCGGGCGGGAGGGGGCAATGAGCAGTTCTTC
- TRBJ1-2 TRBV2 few CASSPGVYGYTF TGTGCCAGCAGTCCGGGGGTCTATGGCTACACCTTC
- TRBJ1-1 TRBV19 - CASSYRDTEAFF TGTGCCAGTAGTTACAGGGATACTGAAGCTTTCTTT
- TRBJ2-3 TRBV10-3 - CAISSWEQISTDTQYF TGTGCCATCAGTTCATGGGAGCAGATTAGCACAGATACGCAGTATTTT
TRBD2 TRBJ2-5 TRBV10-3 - CAIRVAGVQETQYF TGTGCCATCAGGGTAGCGGGAGTTCAAGAGACCCAGTACTTC
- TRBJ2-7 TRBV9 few CASSVGDIASYEQYF TGTGCCAGCAGCGTAGGGGACATCGCCTCCTACGAGCAGTACTTC
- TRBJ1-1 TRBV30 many CAWSFRDRDLEAFF TGTGCCTGGAGCTTTCGGGACCGTGACTTAGAAGCTTTCTTT
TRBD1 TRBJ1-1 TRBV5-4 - CASRHRGQGASVGTEAFF TGTGCCAGCAGACATAGGGGACAGGGGGCCTCAGTGGGCACTGAAGCTTTCTTT
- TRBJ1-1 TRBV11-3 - CASSPDRPTEAFF TGTGCCAGCAGCCCCGATCGTCCCACTGAAGCTTTCTTT
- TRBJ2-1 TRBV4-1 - CASSQVTGRAPTYNEQFF TGCGCCAGCAGCCAAGTAACGGGAAGGGCCCCCACTTACAATGAGCAGTTCTTC
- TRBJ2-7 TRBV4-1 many CASSQGSGLLTGANYEQYF TGCGCCAGCAGCCAAGGCTCGGGTCTCCTGACGGGAGCGAACTACGAGCAGTACTTC
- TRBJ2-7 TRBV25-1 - CASSGGQPPYEQYF TGTGCCAGCAGTGGAGGACAGCCCCCCTACGAGCAGTACTTC
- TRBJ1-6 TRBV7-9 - CASSLVAGMDSPLHF TGTGCCAGCAGCTTAGTGGCAGGGATGGATTCACCCCTCCACTTT
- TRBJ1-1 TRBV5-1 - CASSLGSRADSEAFF TGCGCCAGCAGCTTGGGGTCCAGGGCAGACAGTGAAGCTTTCTTT
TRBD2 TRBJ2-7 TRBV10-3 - CAGSDVGGRAVYEQYF TGTGCCGGATCAGATGTGGGCGGGAGGGCCGTCTACGAGCAGTACTTC
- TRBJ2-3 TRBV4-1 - CASSLVGTGTDTQYF TGCGCCAGCAGCCTTGTAGGGACTGGCACAGATACGCAGTATTTT
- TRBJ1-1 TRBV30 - CACTQSSGTEAFF TGTGCCTGTACCCAGTCGTCCGGCACTGAAGCTTTCTTT
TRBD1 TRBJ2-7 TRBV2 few CASSEWDRGSVEQYF TGTGCCAGCAGTGAGTGGGACAGGGGGTCTGTCGAGCAGTACTTC
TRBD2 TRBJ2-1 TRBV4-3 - CASSQVLAGSYNEQFF TGCGCCAGCAGCCAAGTCCTAGCGGGGTCCTACAATGAGCAGTTCTTC
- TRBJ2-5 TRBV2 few CASSEAGETQYF TGTGCCAGCAGTGAAGCTGGGGAGACCCAGTACTTC
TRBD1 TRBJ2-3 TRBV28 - CASSPMGQGTDTQYF TGTGCCAGCAGTCCAATGGGACAGGGCACAGATACGCAGTATTTT
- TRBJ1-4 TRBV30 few CAWSEGLNEKLFF TGTGCCTGGAGTGAGGGGTTAAATGAAAAACTGTTTTTT
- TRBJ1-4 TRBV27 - CASSRGLSNEKLFF TGTGCCAGCAGCCGGGGTTTGTCTAATGAAAAACTGTTTTTT
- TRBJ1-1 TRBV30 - CAWGAGPTEAFF TGTGCCTGGGGAGCGGGGCCCACTGAAGCTTTCTTT
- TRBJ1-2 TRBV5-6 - CASSLAVVYGYTF TGTGCCAGCAGCTTGGCAGTAGTCTATGGCTACACCTTC
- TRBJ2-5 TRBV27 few CASRAGGGRETQYF TGTGCCAGCCGGGCCGGGGGCGGCCGGGAGACCCAGTACTTC